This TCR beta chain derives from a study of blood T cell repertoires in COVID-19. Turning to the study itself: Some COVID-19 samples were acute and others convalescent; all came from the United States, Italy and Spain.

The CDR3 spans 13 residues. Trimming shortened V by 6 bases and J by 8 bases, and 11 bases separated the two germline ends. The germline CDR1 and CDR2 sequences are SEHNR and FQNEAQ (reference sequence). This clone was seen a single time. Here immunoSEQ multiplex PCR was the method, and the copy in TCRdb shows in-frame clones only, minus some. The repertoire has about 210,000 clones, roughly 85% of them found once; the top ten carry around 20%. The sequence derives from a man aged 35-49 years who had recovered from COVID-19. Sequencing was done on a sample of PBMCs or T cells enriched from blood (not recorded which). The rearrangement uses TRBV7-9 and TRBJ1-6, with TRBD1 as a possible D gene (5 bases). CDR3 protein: CASRRGGDSPLHF. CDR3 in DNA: TGTGCCAGCAGGAGGGGAGGGGATTCACCCCTCCACTTT.